Given below is one TCR beta chain in context. V gave up 3 bases and J gave up 2 bases; unmatched junction bases: 5. The CDR3 is 15 amino acids. CDR1 is SGHTA, CDR2 FQGNSA, per germline. These data come from a study of blood T cell repertoires in COVID-19. This table comes from immunoSEQ multiplex PCR, and its TCRdb copy is limited to in-frame clones, with some not included. The table includes tens of thousands of clones, about 88% detected once. The chain has TRBV7-2 and TRBJ2-3, with 7 positions matching TRBD2. The sequencing input was peripheral blood. This sequence was found in a man in his fifties with acute or convalescent COVID-19. In nucleotides, the CDR3 is TGTGCCAGCAGCTTGCGCGGGGGACTCACAGATACGCAGTATTTT. It encodes CASSLRGGLTDTQYF.